What follows describes a single TCR beta chain. Antigen unknown. Treatment specified: approximately nine-day PBMC culture with coronavirus spike peptide pools or control peptides (ViraFEST assay). Those CD4+ T cells from the unexposed donor predate the COVID-19 pandemic (2011-2018). Following culture for approximately nine days, CD4+ T cells were isolated by negative selection. As cell numbers allowed, unexposed-donor CD4+ T cells faced SARS-CoV-2 S/N and four cold-coronavirus spikes. This record belongs to a study of vaccination and CD4 T cells after COVID-19. Study at large: The authors used overlapping spike peptides from SARS-CoV-2, HCoV-NL63, HCoV-OC43 and HCoV-229E to stimulate cells. Researchers treated control cultures with a CEFX pool, an HIV-1 Nef pool, or no peptide.

Cultured CD4+ T-cell DNA underwent Oncomine TCR Beta short-read sequencing. Researchers extracted genomic DNA from CD4+ T cells that had been cultured. In TCRdb, the PCR reads were re-called with MiXCR into one record per CDR3 protein. This table has 10,000 or so distinct CDR3 sequences, approximately 35% appearing once. The germline V gene has CDR1 LNHDA and CDR2 SQIVND (reference sequence). V was shortened by 5 bases and J by 1 base, with 16 bases between the two germline ends. The CDR3 runs to 16 residues. The chain carries TRBV19 and TRBJ2-3, with D hard to call. The sequenced material came from CD4+ T cells from blood, cultured in vitro. The TCR sequence derives from a human donor in good health. CDR3 coding DNA: TGTGCCAGTAGTCCCGGGTCCTTATCCGGCACAGATACGCAGTATTTT. It is translated as CASSPGSLSGTDTQYF.